The 27 T cell receptor beta chains in this list originate from one sample, sequenced in a study of OX40 agonist ivuxolimab in advanced cancers. Clones were read by immunoSEQ multiplex PCR, and TCRdb kept only the in-frame ones, dropping some. Among roughly 99,000 clones listed, approximately 89% were seen once. This specimen was CD4+ or CD8+ T cells sorted from blood, taken in a trial of the OX40 agonist ivuxolimab. The receptor set was obtained from an adult with an advanced solid tumor such as melanoma, head and neck, liver or kidney cancer.

The chain joins TRBV6-6 to TRBJ2-3; 8 positions agree with TRBD1. The CDR3 loop spans 15 amino acids. The germline gives CDR1 MNHNY, CDR2 SVGAGI (reference sequence). The junction had 6 bases not matched to a gene; V was cut back by 5 bases and J by 2 bases. The CDR3 nucleotides are TGTGCCAGCAGTCTATACAGGGGGTTCACAGATACGCAGTATTTT. It codes for CASSLYRGFTDTQYF.

The J gene is TRBJ1-5, the V gene TRBV7-9; TRBD1 aligns across 8 bases. V shed 5 bases, J shed 3 bases, and the junction held 9 bases outside the gene matches. The germline V gene encodes CDR1 SEHNR and CDR2 FQNEAQ (reference sequence). This CDR3 spans 16 amino acids. In DNA, the CDR3 is TGTGCCAGCAGCCCTACAGGGGGATTGGACAATCAGCCCCAGCATTTT. Amino acid sequence: CASSPTGGLDNQPQHF.

The chain carries TRBV9 and TRBJ2-5; TRBD1 or TRBD2 may be the D gene (5 bases each). The J call may be faulty, since TRBJ2-7 better matches the DNA end. Germline V gene data show CDR1 as SGDLS and CDR2 as YYNGEE. CDR3 length equals 14 residues. The CDR3 loop reads CASSVGQGAYEQYF. CDR3 DNA sequence: TGTGCCAGCAGCGTTGGGCAGGGAGCCTACGAGCAGTACTTC.

The genes are TRBV4-2 and TRBJ2-1; 10 bases align to TRBD2. The CDR3 runs 16 residues. The V segment lost 4 bases and the J segment 5 bases; nucleotides outside the gene matches: 8. Germline CDR1 and CDR2: LGHNA and YNFKEQ. CDR3 in DNA: TGTGCCAGCAGCCCCATTTTAGCGGGAGGCAACAATGAGCAGTTCTTC. This translates into CASSPILAGGNNEQFF.

The chain has TRBV6-5 and TRBJ1-3; D is ambiguous. With 8 bases removed from V and 0 bases from J, the gap between germline ends came to 11 bases. Germline loops: CDR1 MNHEY, CDR2 SVGAGI. The length of the CDR3 is 14 residues. In nucleotides, the CDR3 is TGTGCCAGCCATTCCAGAAACTCTGGAAACACCATATATTTT. It specifies CASHSRNSGNTIYF.

The rearrangement links TRBV15 to TRBJ2-2, with D hard to call. Germline V CDR1 and CDR2: LNHNV, YYDKDF (reference sequence). The length of the CDR3 is 15 residues. The V gene lost 0 bases and the J gene lost 0 bases, with 5 bases spanning the gap. CDR3 DNA sequence: TGTGCCACCAGCAGAGATAAGCCGAACACCGGGGAGCTGTTTTTT. Translation gives CATSRDKPNTGELFF.

This sequence joins TRBV14 and TRBJ2-5, with D possibly being TRBD1 (6 bases). The DNA end is more similar to TRBJ2-7, so the J call may be wrong. Germline V gene lookup returns CDR1 SGHDN and CDR2 FVKESK. This CDR3 spans 14 amino acids. The CDR3 region is CASSQTGWAYEQYF. The CDR3 DNA is TGTGCCAGCAGCCAAACAGGGTGGGCATACGAGCAGTACTTC.

The CDR3 reads CASSLLDRFETQYF. In nucleotides, the CDR3 is TGTGCCAGCAGTTTACTTGACAGGTTTGAGACCCAGTACTTC. The chain joins TRBV28 to TRBJ2-5; a weak D match, TRBD1 (6 bases). V was clipped by 2 bases and J by 5 bases, with 12 bases between them. CDR3 length: 14 residues. In germline, CDR1 is MDHEN, CDR2 SYDVKM.

The genes are TRBV2 and TRBJ1-5; TRBD1 agrees at 7 bases. CDR3 length: 15 amino acids. V shed 6 bases, J shed 3 bases, and the junction held 8 bases outside the gene matches. The germline gives CDR1 SNHLY, CDR2 FYNNEI. As DNA, the CDR3 is TGTGCCAGCAGACCCTCCGGGACAGTCAATCAGCCCCAGCATTTT. This gives the protein CASRPSGTVNQPQHF.

The chain recombines TRBV25-1 with TRBJ2-5; unclear D gene. The J call may not be correct, given that the DNA end is closer to TRBJ2-7. CDR3 length: 13 amino acids. Germline V gene sequence: CDR1 MGHDK, CDR2 SYGVNS. The CDR3 spells CASSRDILYEQYF. CDR3 bases: TGTGCCAGCAGTCGAGACATCCTCTACGAGCAGTACTTC.

This chain joins TRBV7-9 and TRBJ1-3; 7 nucleotides align to TRBD1. This CDR3 spans 16 amino acids. Germline lookup yields CDR1 SEHNR and CDR2 FQNEAQ (reference sequence). Trimming at V came to 5 bases and at J to 1 base, leaving 8 bases not matched to a gene. DNA of the CDR3: TGTGCCAGCAGCACCCGACAGGGCAATTCTGGAAACACCATATATTTT. Translated: CASSTRQGNSGNTIYF.

The genes are TRBV6-5 and TRBJ2-5; a possible D gene is TRBD2 (6 bases). The closer fit of TRBJ2-7 to the DNA end suggests the J call may be wrong. The CDR3 is 15 residues long. CDR1 is MNHEY, CDR2 SVGAGI, per germline. The CDR3 nucleotides are TGTGCCAGCAGTTACTCGGACGGGAGCTCCTACGAGCAGTACTTC. Translated: CASSYSDGSSYEQYF.

The chain links TRBV6-4 to TRBJ1-1; D is uncertain. Trimming left V 6 bases short and J 1 base short, with 9 bases between. The CDR3 covers 13 residues. In germline, CDR1 is MRHNA, CDR2 SNTAGT. DNA of the CDR3: TGTGCCAGCAGCCCAGAAGAGAACACTGAAGCTTTCTTT. This sequence encodes CASSPEENTEAFF.

This clone has just one count. The chain is built from TRBV15 and TRBJ1-2; the match to TRBD1 covers 7 bases. The V segment lost 3 bases and the J segment 0 bases; nucleotides outside the gene matches: 1. CDR1 is LNHNV, CDR2 YYDKDF, per germline (reference sequence). There are 14 residues in the CDR3. CDR3 nucleotide sequence: TGTGCCACCAGCAGGGGACAGACTAACTATGGCTACACCTTC. Residues: CATSRGQTNYGYTF.

V is TRBV7-3 and J is TRBJ2-2; weak D call: TRBD2 (6 bases). The CDR3 runs 15 residues. Germline V gene sequence: CDR1 SGHTA, CDR2 FQGTGA. V lost 4 bases to trimming and J lost 4 bases, with 13 bases between them. The CDR3 here is CASSSPGGFTGELFF. The CDR3, as DNA: TGTGCCAGCAGCTCCCCCGGAGGGTTCACCGGGGAGCTGTTTTTT.

The genes are TRBV12-5 and TRBJ1-5; D remains ambiguous. The CDR3 is 16 amino acids. Trimming left V 6 bases short and J 2 bases short, with 17 bases between. Germline lookup yields CDR1 LGHNT and CDR2 FRNRAP. CDR3 region: CASGPPPHDGNQPQHF. The CDR3 DNA is TGTGCTAGTGGCCCCCCCCCGCATGACGGCAATCAGCCCCAGCATTTT.

The chain couples TRBV5-1 to TRBJ1-5; D is undetermined. The CDR3 covers 15 residues. V lost 0 bases to trimming and J lost 0 bases, with 7 bases between them. Germline V lookup: CDR1 SGHRS, CDR2 YFSETQ. The CDR3 DNA sequence: TGCGCCAGCAGCTTGGACAGTCATAGCAATCAGCCCCAGCATTTT. Encoded protein: CASSLDSHSNQPQHF.

The chain combines TRBV5-1 with TRBJ2-1; TRBD2 aligns across 9 bases. V lost 0 bases to trimming and J lost 2 bases; unmatched junction nucleotides: 3. The germline V gene has CDR1 SGHRS and CDR2 YFSETQ. The CDR3 is made up of 16 amino acids. The chain's CDR3 is CASSLGLAETYNEQFF. CDR3 sequence (DNA): TGCGCCAGCAGCTTGGGACTAGCGGAGACCTACAATGAGCAGTTCTTC.

This clone showed up just a few times. The rearrangement joins TRBV14 to TRBJ2-3; D possibly corresponds to TRBD2 (6 bases). The germline V gene encodes CDR1 SGHDN and CDR2 FVKESK. The V and J ends lost 2 bases and 0 bases respectively, with 9 bases between them. The CDR3 sequence is 15 residues long. CDR3 nucleotide sequence: TGTGCCAGCAGCCAACAACTAGCTAGCACAGATACGCAGTATTTT. It codes for CASSQQLASTDTQYF.

The chain employs TRBV19 and TRBJ2-3; 10 bases fit TRBD2. In germline, CDR1 is LNHDA, CDR2 SQIVND (reference sequence). There are 16 residues in the CDR3. The V gene end was trimmed by 3 bases and the J gene end by 2 bases; junction bases not matched to a gene: 5. The CDR3 coding sequence is TGTGCCAGTAGTATTTCACTAGCGGGACCCACAGATACGCAGTATTTT. Translation: CASSISLAGPTDTQYF.

Here the CDR3 DNA reads TGTGCCAGCTCACCGGTAGGGGATCTGAAGACCCAGTACTTC. The encoded protein is CASSPVGDLKTQYF. V and J are TRBV18 and TRBJ2-5, with D perhaps TRBD1 (5 bases). The germline V gene has CDR1 KGHSH and CDR2 LQKENI. The CDR3 covers 14 residues. The V gene lost 3 bases and the J gene lost 6 bases, with 14 bases spanning the gap.

The chain employs TRBV5-1 and TRBJ2-5; 7 bases are a match to TRBD1. CDR1 and CDR2 (germline): SGHRS, YFSETQ. V gave up 3 bases and J gave up 0 bases; unmatched junction bases: 2. CDR3 length: 14 amino acids. CDR3 nucleotide sequence: TGCGCCAGCAGCTCCGGGACAGACCAAGAGACCCAGTACTTC. It yields the protein CASSSGTDQETQYF. Looking up the rest from reference TRBV5-1 and TRBJ2-5 gives the full variable domain: KAGVTQTPRYLIKTRGQQVTLSCSPISGHRSVSWYQQTPGQGLQFLFEYFSETQRNKGNFPGRFSGRQFSNSRSEMNVSTLELGDSALYLCASSSGTDQETQYFGPGTRLLVL.

The rearrangement links TRBV12-5 to TRBJ1-3; D is uncertain. In germline, CDR1 is LGHNT, CDR2 FRNRAP. The CDR3 is made up of 15 amino acids. Trimming removed 1 base from V and 0 bases from J, with 7 bases in between. CDR3 loop: CASGLGQISGNTIYF. The CDR3 bases are TGTGCTAGTGGTTTGGGACAAATCTCTGGAAACACCATATATTTT.

This chain connects TRBV18 to TRBJ1-5; D is possibly TRBD1 (5 bases). The CDR3 is 14 amino acids. V shed 3 bases and J shed 4 bases, with 10 bases lying between them. CDR1 and CDR2 (germline): KGHSH, LQKENI. The CDR3 DNA follows: TGTGCCAGCTCACCCGGGACCAGTAATCAGCCCCAGCATTTT. Its protein product is CASSPGTSNQPQHF.

This clone was counted only a few times. The chain has TRBV27 and TRBJ2-1; 15 bases line up with TRBD2. This CDR3 has 17 residues. V trimming: 5 bases; J trimming: 7 bases; junction bases outside the gene matches: 9. CDR1 is MNHEY, CDR2 SMNVEV, per germline (reference sequence). The CDR3 loop reads CASSNLGLAGGRNEQFF. Written as DNA, the CDR3 is TGTGCCAGCAGTAACCTGGGACTAGCGGGAGGCAGGAATGAGCAGTTCTTC.

The chain has TRBV9 and TRBJ2-1; the D gene is possibly TRBD2 (7 bases). Trimming shortened V by 3 bases and J by 6 bases, and 16 bases separated the two germline ends. The CDR3 loop spans 15 amino acids. Looked up from germline, CDR1 is SGDLS and CDR2 is YYNGEE. The CDR3 is CASSEGGTPFNEQFF. The CDR3 DNA reads as TGTGCCAGCAGCGAGGGGGGGACTCCTTTCAATGAGCAGTTCTTC.

The chain has TRBV7-2 and TRBJ1-5; D gene uncertain. The V gene's germline CDR1 is SGHTA and CDR2 FQGNSA. Trimming shortened V by 0 bases and J by 4 bases, and 7 bases separated the two germline ends. The CDR3 extends over 14 amino acids. Here the CDR3 reads CASSLAVGNQPQHF. Written as DNA, the CDR3 is TGTGCCAGCAGCTTAGCGGTAGGAAATCAGCCCCAGCATTTT.